Below, 12 T cell receptor beta chains from the same sample are listed, as sequenced in a study of human T cells and chemical hapten exposure. Indicated time point: healthy volunteer bleed at 2 weeks. Whole blood that had not been fractionated was the source of extracted total RNA. TCRdb re-analysed the RACE reads in MiXCR, keeping a single row per CDR3 protein. The repertoire includes over 85,000 distinct CDR3 sequences, over 8% of them detected once, and about 3% sits in the top ten. The specimen was whole blood. The origin of the receptors is a female donor in good health. Some clones in this sample may be carry-over from other donors' samples.

This clonotype has just a few counts. V usage is TRBV20-1 and J usage is TRBJ2-1; perhaps TRBD2 as D (6 bases). V was pared by 5 bases and J by 8 bases, with 22 bases between. The germline V gene has CDR1 DFQATT and CDR2 SNEGSKA (reference sequence). CDR3 length: 15 residues. Here the CDR3 reads CSAPHLRGIGDEQFF. The CDR3 region has the DNA TGCAGTGCTCCACACCTTCGGGGGATAGGGGATGAGCAGTTCTTC.

This clonotype came up a few times. V gene TRBV27 combines with J gene TRBJ1-1; 7 bases line up with TRBD1. Germline CDR1 MNHEY, CDR2 SMNVEV (reference sequence). The CDR3 covers 14 residues. Losses at the gene ends were 2 bases for V and 4 bases for J; bases not matched to a gene: 4. The CDR3 region is CASSLGQELTEAFF. DNA of the CDR3: TGTGCCAGCAGTTTAGGACAGGAGCTCACTGAAGCTTTCTTT.

This clonotype was counted only a few times. The rearrangement uses TRBV29-1 and TRBJ1-1; TRBD1 matches 8 bases. V trimming: 6 bases; J trimming: 4 bases; junction bases outside the gene matches: 4. CDR1 and CDR2 (germline): SQVTM, ANQGSEA. This CDR3 has 12 amino acids. In DNA, the CDR3 is TGCAGCGTGTATCAGGGGGCCACTGAAGCTTTCTTT. Protein product: CSVYQGATEAFF. Combining the CDR3 with reference TRBV29-1 and TRBJ1-1 gives the whole variable domain SAVISQKPSRDICQRGTSLTIQCQVDSQVTMMFWYRQQPGQSLTLIATANQGSEATYESGFVIDKFPISRPNLTFSTLTVSNMSPEDSSIYLCSVYQGATEAFFGQGTRLTVV.

The chain carries TRBV25-1 and TRBJ2-6; D unresolved. Germline values: CDR1 MGHDK, CDR2 SYGVNS. The CDR3 extends over 13 amino acids. V lost 6 bases and J 4 bases, leaving 7 bases between the germline ends. The CDR3 DNA reads as TGTGCCAGCAGGGACCCGGGGGCCAACGTCCTGACTTTC. Its translation: CASRDPGANVLTF.

The chain carries TRBV28 and TRBJ2-3; the match to TRBD1 covers 9 bases. Germline-derived CDR1 and CDR2 are MDHEN and SYDVKM. The CDR3 totals 15 residues. J was trimmed by 4 bases and V by 7 bases; bases with no gene match: 9. CDR3 residues: CASTSPGTGSDTQYF. In DNA form, the CDR3 reads TGTGCCAGCACCTCCCCCGGGACAGGGTCAGATACGCAGTATTTT.

The chain recombines TRBV29-1 with TRBJ2-7, with TRBD2 matching 8 bases. V gave up 7 bases and J gave up 6 bases; unmatched junction bases: 14. This CDR3 is 14 amino acids long. Germline V CDR1 and CDR2: SQVTM, ANQGSEA. The CDR3, as DNA: TGCAGCGCAACCCCCGGGACTAGACTCCGCGAGCAGTACTTC. This codes for CSATPGTRLREQYF.

V is TRBV4-1 and J is TRBJ2-1; 7 nucleotides align to TRBD2. The length of the CDR3 is 15 residues. CDR1 and CDR2 (germline): MGHRA, YSYEKL. V lost 5 bases, J lost 8 bases, and 12 bases stayed unmatched. This chain's CDR3 is CASSTLGLKSDEQFF. CDR3 coding DNA: TGCGCCAGCAGCACGTTGGGACTAAAATCCGATGAGCAGTTCTTC.

This clonotype was recorded at least ten times. J is TRBJ2-2 and V is TRBV12-5; 7 bases are a match to TRBD2. Germline values: CDR1 LGHNT, CDR2 FRNRAP. The V gene end was trimmed by 11 bases and the J gene end by 1 base; junction bases not matched to a gene: 7. The CDR3 totals 14 residues. CDR3 nucleotides: TGTGCTGGGGGGGATTTTGAGAACACCGGGGAGCTGTTTTTT. This sequence encodes CAGGDFENTGELFF.

Ten or more counts support this clonotype. CDR3 nucleotide sequence: TGCAGCGTTGGCGTGGCTGAAGCTTTCTTT. This gives the protein CSVGVAEAFF. The chain recombines TRBV29-1 with TRBJ1-1; D is ambiguous. V dropped 4 bases and J dropped 6 bases, with 6 bases sitting between them. Germline V CDR1 and CDR2: SQVTM, ANQGSEA. The CDR3 spans 10 residues.

This clonotype appeared many times. V is TRBV4-2 and J is TRBJ2-2; D uncertain. Trimming shortened V by 6 bases and J by 10 bases, and 24 bases separated the two germline ends. Germline lookup yields CDR1 LGHNA and CDR2 YNFKEQ. There are 16 residues in the CDR3. The DNA for the CDR3 is TGTGCCAGCAGGCCAAGATCCCGGAACGAGTTTGTGGAGCTGTTTTTT. Amino acid sequence: CASRPRSRNEFVELFF.

This clonotype was seen a few times. CDR3 in amino acids: CASSYSAGRTEAFF. The DNA of the CDR3 is TGTGCCAGCAGTTACTCTGCAGGGAGGACTGAAGCTTTCTTT. The chain links TRBV6-5 to TRBJ1-1, with D perhaps matching TRBD1 (5 bases). Trimming took off 0 bases at V and 5 bases at J, with 10 bases between the two ends. The V gene's germline CDR1 is MNHEY and CDR2 SVGAGI. This CDR3 spans 14 amino acids.

The chain joins TRBV20-1 to TRBJ2-7; 8 positions match TRBD2. Unmatched junction bases numbered 11, after V lost 1 base and J lost 3 bases. There are 16 residues in the CDR3. Looked up from germline, CDR1 is DFQATT and CDR2 is SNEGSKA (reference sequence). The CDR3 region is CSARGVAGHPVYEQYF. The CDR3 DNA follows: TGCAGTGCTAGAGGGGTAGCGGGACATCCAGTCTACGAGCAGTACTTC.